This is a list of T cell receptor beta chains from one sample in a study of blood T cell repertoires in COVID-19. Repertoires were generated with immunoSEQ multiplex PCR, while TCRdb's copy carries only in-frame clones and drops some. The sample lists more than 300,000 clones; approximately 90% were seen once. Source material: peripheral blood. These receptors all come from a woman in her twenties or thirties with COVID-19, enrolled during active disease. CDR3s include the opening cysteine and the closing phenylalanine or tryptophan. A D gene is named only where the DNA matches it firmly. The listing skips clone size in some rows; elsewhere it reads once, few, many or a size class.

clone_size	v_call	d_call	j_call	cdr3_nt	cdr3_aa
.	TRBV4-1	TRBD1	TRBJ1-2	TGCGCCAGCAGCCAAGCGGGACAGAGATATGGCTACACCTTC	CASSQAGQRYGYTF
once	TRBV11-3	.	TRBJ2-5	TGTGCCAGCAGCTTAGATCCATCACGGGTCCAAGAGACCCAGTACTTC	CASSLDPSRVQETQYF
.	TRBV4-2	.	TRBJ1-2	TGTGCCAGCAGCGACAACCCGACAGTCTATGGCTACACCTTC	CASSDNPTVYGYTF
few	TRBV11-2	.	TRBJ1-5	TGTGCCAGCAGCTTCATGGGAGGTCAGCCCCAGCATTTT	CASSFMGGQPQHF
.	TRBV6-2/TRBV6-3	TRBD1	TRBJ1-1	TGTGCCAGCAGTTACGAGGGACAGGGCGTATTTGACACTGAAGCTTTCTTT	CASSYEGQGVFDTEAFF
.	TRBV3-1/TRBV3-2	TRBD2	TRBJ2-3	TGTGCCAGCAGCCAGGGAACTAGCGGGTGGGATACGCAGTATTTT	CASSQGTSGWDTQYF
.	TRBV7-3	.	TRBJ2-5	TGTGCCAGCAGCCCCGCAGGGTCGGGAGAGACCCAGTACTTC	CASSPAGSGETQYF
.	TRBV5-6	TRBD2	TRBJ2-1	TGTGCCAGCAGCTTCCCGGGACTAGCGGTGCCCAATGAGCAGTTCTTC	CASSFPGLAVPNEQFF
.	TRBV24-1	.	TRBJ2-5	TGTGCCACCAGTGATTCGGGGTCTAAGTGGTACTTC	CATSDSGSKWYF
once	TRBV2	TRBD1	TRBJ2-4	TGTGCCAGCAGAGGGACAGGGGAAAACATTCAGTACTTC	CASRGTGENIQYF
.	TRBV19	.	TRBJ1-1	TGTGCCAGTAGTCTACTGACAGCAAGCACCCTCACTGAAGCTTTCTTT	CASSLLTASTLTEAFF
once	TRBV29-1	TRBD2	TRBJ2-1	TGCAGCGTTGCGATTACTAGCGATCCGTGGAATGAGCAGTTCTTC	CSVAITSDPWNEQFF
.	TRBV29-1	.	TRBJ1-1	TGCAGCGCTACCCAGGGTGACACTGAAGCTTTCTTT	CSATQGDTEAFF
.	TRBV7-6	TRBD2	TRBJ2-2	TGTGCCAGCAGCTTAATGTCACTAGCGGTGAACACCGGGGAGCTGTTTTTT	CASSLMSLAVNTGELFF
once	TRBV7-2	.	TRBJ1-1	TGTGCCAGCACCTCGAGCGGGGCATTGAACACTGAAGCTTTCTTT	CASTSSGALNTEAFF
.	TRBV11-3	.	TRBJ2-7	TGTGCCAGCAGCTTAGCCCAGGCCCCTCAGGGCGAGCAGTACTTC	CASSLAQAPQGEQYF
.	TRBV27	TRBD1	TRBJ1-1	TGTGCCAGCAGCTCCCGGGACAGGGGTAGGTACACTGAAGCTTTCTTT	CASSSRDRGRYTEAFF
.	TRBV5-1	.	TRBJ2-3	TGCGCCAGCAGCCCGGGACTTTACACAGATACGCAGTATTTT	CASSPGLYTDTQYF
.	TRBV6-2/TRBV6-3	.	TRBJ1-2	TGTGCCAGCAGTTATTTTCCCAACAGAAACTATGGCTACACCTTC	CASSYFPNRNYGYTF
.	TRBV11-1	TRBD2	TRBJ2-3	TGTGCCAGCAGCCTCGGACTAGCGAGCACAGATACGCAGTATTTT	CASSLGLASTDTQYF
.	TRBV10-2	TRBD1	TRBJ1-2	TGCGCCAGCAGAGCCCATTCCTTCCAGGGGGCTGGTGGCTACACCTTC	CASRAHSFQGAGGYTF
once	TRBV24-1	.	TRBJ1-5	TGTGCCACCAGTGCTAGAGGTGGTCAGCCCCAGCATTTT	CATSARGGQPQHF
.	TRBV5-1	.	TRBJ2-2	TGCGCCAGCAGCTACTACTTAGAATCTGGGTCCGGGGAGCTGTTTTTT	CASSYYLESGSGELFF
.	TRBV7-9	.	TRBJ2-2	TGTGCCAGCAGCCAGAAGTCCTCGGGGTCCGGGGAGCTGTTTTTT	CASSQKSSGSGELFF
.	TRBV5-6	.	TRBJ1-2	TGTGCCAGCAGCTTGTCCTCTGGGCACACGGCTAACTATGGCTACACCTTC	CASSLSSGHTANYGYTF
.	TRBV18	.	TRBJ1-1	TGTGCCAGCTCGCCCAACAAGAACACTGAAGCTTTCTTT	CASSPNKNTEAFF
.	TRBV5-1	TRBD2	TRBJ2-1	TGCGCCAGCAGCCCTCCCCGGGGGGGGGCTTTCTACAATGAGCAGTTCTTC	CASSPPRGGAFYNEQFF
many	TRBV6-4	TRBD2	TRBJ2-1	TGTGCCAGCAGTGAAGGGCCAGCGGGGGAATACAATGAGCAGTTCTTC	CASSEGPAGEYNEQFF
.	TRBV7-9	.	TRBJ1-2	TGTGCCAGCAGCCCCGAGTCGGGTGATGGCTACACCTTC	CASSPESGDGYTF
few	TRBV6-6	TRBD1	TRBJ1-5	TGTGCCAGCAGTCCAAGTCGCAGGGGGCCTTATAGCAATCAGCCCCAGCATTTT	CASSPSRRGPYSNQPQHF
.	TRBV5-1	.	TRBJ2-7	TGCGCCAGCAGTACCTCGTGGGGGGTCTACGAGCAGTACTTC	CASSTSWGVYEQYF
.	TRBV5-5	.	TRBJ1-6	TGTGCCAGCAGCTTTACGCAGATTTATAATTCACCCCTCCACTTT	CASSFTQIYNSPLHF
few	TRBV6-5	.	TRBJ1-2	TGTGCCACACAGACAGGATATGGCTACACCTTC	CATQTGYGYTF
.	TRBV4-3	.	TRBJ1-6	TGCGCCAGCAGCCAAGATACCCCTCAGGGCCTGAGTTCACCCCTCCACTTT	CASSQDTPQGLSSPLHF
few	TRBV4-1	TRBD1	TRBJ1-5	TGCGCCAGCAGCCAACGGACAGGGGCCAATCAGCCCCAGCATTTT	CASSQRTGANQPQHF
.	TRBV7-9	.	TRBJ2-7	TGTGCCAGCAGCCGGGACTACGAGCAGTACTTC	CASSRDYEQYF
.	TRBV9	.	TRBJ1-1	TGTGCCAGCAGCGTAGGAGGGAGTCAAGGATCTGAAGCTTTCTTT	CASSVGGSQGSEAFF
few	TRBV9	TRBD1	TRBJ1-5	TGTGCCAGCAGCGGGACAGGAATTAATCAGCCCCAGCATTTT	CASSGTGINQPQHF
.	TRBV7-9	TRBD2	TRBJ2-3	TGTGCCAGCAGCTTAGTCTTAGCGGGGGCCGCAGATACGCAGTATTTT	CASSLVLAGAADTQYF
.	TRBV27	.	TRBJ1-6	TGTGCCAGCAGTTTAATAATGGGGGGTGGCAGCTCCTATAATTCACCCCTCCACTTT	CASSLIMGGGSSYNSPLHF
.	TRBV5-1	TRBD1	TRBJ1-2	TGCGCCAGCAGAAACCGGGACAGGGAATTCTATGGCTACACCTTC	CASRNRDREFYGYTF